Listed below are T cell receptor beta chains from one sample, sequenced in a study of control samples from healthy donors and cancer patients. Measured with immunoSEQ multiplex PCR; TCRdb has only the in-frame clones, and not every one. The repertoire holds about 130,000 clones, around 93% seen once, with approximately 8.6% in the top ten. Source material: blood. These receptors came from a man between 18 and 35 years old in good health. The CDR3 runs from the conserved cysteine through the conserved F or W. The order of the fields is clone size, D gene, J gene, CDR3 length, V gene, CDR3 protein, CDR3 DNA. The D gene is left open where the match is weak. The listing skips clone size in some rows; elsewhere it reads once, few, many or a size class.

. | TRBD2 | TRBJ2-2 | 18 | TRBV27 | CASSFRLAGGSNTGELFF | TGTGCCAGCAGTTTCCGGCTAGCGGGGGGCAGCAACACCGGGGAGCTGTTTTTT
. | TRBD1 | TRBJ2-7 | 18 | TRBV5-1 | CASSPGVWVGTGGYEQYF | TGCGCCAGCAGCCCTGGGGTGTGGGTCGGGACAGGGGGCTACGAGCAGTACTTC
. | . | TRBJ1-5 | 12 | TRBV7-9 | CASSLGGQPQHF | TGTGCCAGCAGCTTGGGGGGGCAGCCCCAGCATTTT
. | TRBD1 | TRBJ1-2 | 15 | TRBV27 | CASSLSAGGYYGYTF | TGTGCCAGCAGTTTATCCGCAGGGGGGTACTATGGCTACACCTTC
. | TRBD1 | TRBJ1-1 | 16 | TRBV12-5 | CASGLVTGRVGTEAFF | TGTGCTAGTGGTTTGGTGACAGGGAGGGTGGGCACTGAAGCTTTCTTT
once | . | TRBJ1-1 | 13 | TRBV6-5 | CASSYAGGTEAFF | TGTGCCAGCAGTTACGCGGGGGGAACTGAAGCTTTCTTT
. | TRBD1 | TRBJ2-1 | 14 | TRBV29-1 | CSVDLRGPRNEQFF | TGCAGCGTTGATTTGAGGGGGCCGAGGAATGAGCAGTTCTTC
. | TRBD1 | TRBJ1-2 | 14 | TRBV7-8 | CASSFWDRTGGYTF | TGTGCCAGCAGCTTTTGGGACAGAACAGGAGGCTACACCTTC
once | . | TRBJ1-1 | 15 | TRBV7-9 | CASSGNKQGRAEAFF | TGTGCCAGCAGCGGCAACAAACAAGGGAGAGCTGAAGCTTTCTTT
few | TRBD1 | TRBJ2-7 | 18 | TRBV6-2/TRBV6-3 | CASSRYTGTGDSPYEQYF | TGTGCCAGCAGCCGATATACCGGGACAGGGGACTCCCCCTACGAGCAGTACTTC
. | . | TRBJ1-2 | 15 | TRBV19 | CASRAGVGANYGYTF | TGTGCCAGTAGGGCAGGTGTCGGGGCTAACTATGGCTACACCTTC
once | TRBD2 | TRBJ2-1 | 13 | TRBV19 | CASSSGLVGEQFF | TGTGCCAGTAGTTCCGGACTAGTCGGTGAGCAGTTCTTC
. | TRBD2 | TRBJ2-7 | 13 | TRBV5-6 | CASSRTSGVEQYF | TGTGCCAGCAGCCGGACTAGCGGGGTCGAGCAGTACTTC
. | . | TRBJ1-1 | 15 | TRBV10-3 | CAISESPTGNTEAFF | TGTGCCATCAGTGAGTCACCTACAGGGAACACTGAAGCTTTCTTT
. | TRBD1 | TRBJ2-7 | 13 | TRBV6-6 | CASVGQGNYEQYF | TGTGCCAGCGTTGGACAGGGTAACTACGAGCAGTACTTC
. | . | TRBJ1-1 | 16 | TRBV5-1 | CASSLLAGAMNTEAFF | TGCGCCAGCAGCTTGTTGGCAGGGGCCATGAACACTGAAGCTTTCTTT
. | . | TRBJ1-1 | 13 | TRBV7-3 | CASRFTQNTEAFF | TGTGCCAGCAGATTTACACAGAACACTGAAGCTTTCTTT
. | . | TRBJ2-7 | 13 | TRBV18 | CASSPYTSYEQYF | TGTGCCAGCTCACCGTACACTTCCTACGAGCAGTACTTC
. | TRBD1 | TRBJ2-1 | 15 | TRBV5-1 | CASSGGTGAGNEQFF | TGCGCCAGCAGCGGCGGGACAGGGGCTGGCAATGAGCAGTTCTTC
. | . | TRBJ1-5 | 13 | TRBV30 | CAWSVDENQPQHF | TGTGCCTGGAGTGTAGACGAAAATCAGCCCCAGCATTTT
. | . | TRBJ1-2 | 13 | TRBV5-1 | CASSSGMDYGYTF | TGCGCCAGCAGCTCCGGGATGGACTATGGCTACACCTTC
. | . | TRBJ1-2 | 13 | TRBV14 | CASSQASGEGYTF | TGTGCCAGCAGCCAAGCATCCGGAGAAGGCTACACCTTC
few | TRBD1 | TRBJ2-5 | 15 | TRBV5-5 | CASGFRGTGQETQYF | TGTGCCAGCGGTTTTAGGGGGACAGGCCAAGAGACCCAGTACTTC
. | TRBD1 | TRBJ1-1 | 15 | TRBV2 | CASRPRTGGRTEAFF | TGTGCCAGCAGGCCCCGAACAGGGGGCAGGACTGAAGCTTTCTTT
. | . | TRBJ1-4 | 14 | TRBV10-3 | CAISDTGQEEKLFF | TGTGCCATCAGTGATACAGGGCAGGAAGAAAAACTGTTTTTT
few | . | TRBJ1-4 | 14 | TRBV27 | CASSSGRDNEKLFF | TGTGCCAGCAGTTCGGGACGGGATAATGAAAAACTGTTTTTT
. | TRBD2 | TRBJ2-1 | 16 | TRBV6-1 | CASSEGAGGISNEQFF | TGTGCCAGCAGTGAAGGGGCGGGAGGGATCTCCAATGAGCAGTTCTTC
. | . | TRBJ2-1 | 14 | TRBV5-4 | CASSLVGQINEQFF | TGTGCCAGCAGCTTGGTAGGACAGATCAATGAGCAGTTCTTC
. | . | TRBJ1-1 | 14 | TRBV4-1 | CASSQEGQRTEAFF | TGCGCCAGCAGCCAAGAAGGACAGCGGACTGAAGCTTTCTTT
once | . | TRBJ1-3 | 15 | TRBV4-2 | CASSQDLPTGNTIYF | TGTGCCAGCAGCCAAGATCTACCGACCGGAAACACCATATATTTT
. | . | TRBJ1-1 | 15 | TRBV3-1/TRBV3-2 | CASSTRQDGGTEAFF | TGTGCCAGCAGCACCCGACAGGATGGAGGCACTGAAGCTTTCTTT
. | . | TRBJ1-2 | 15 | TRBV10-2 | CASSESPGGAYGYTF | TGCGCCAGCAGTGAGTCTCCGGGGGGTGCCTATGGCTACACCTTC
. | TRBD1 | TRBJ1-4 | 15 | TRBV13 | CASSSGTGEGEKLFF | TGTGCCAGCAGCTCGGGGACAGGGGAGGGTGAAAAACTGTTTTTT
once | . | TRBJ2-3 | 11 | TRBV3-1/TRBV3-2 | CASSQSDTQYF | TGTGCCAGCAGCCAATCAGATACGCAGTATTTT
. | . | TRBJ2-7 | 12 | TRBV30 | CAWSSDRYEQYF | TGTGCCTGGAGTAGTGACAGGTACGAGCAGTACTTC
. | . | TRBJ2-5 | 14 | TRBV3-1/TRBV3-2 | CASSQVRGQETQYF | TGTGCCAGCAGCCAGGTCAGGGGCCAAGAGACCCAGTACTTC
. | . | TRBJ2-7 | 15 | TRBV7-9 | CASSLNERPSYEQYF | TGTGCCAGCAGCTTAAATGAAAGGCCTTCCTACGAGCAGTACTTC
. | . | TRBJ2-1 | 13 | TRBV7-9 | CASSLMGEDEQFF | TGTGCCAGCAGTCTAATGGGGGAAGATGAGCAGTTCTTC
. | . | TRBJ2-4 | 16 | TRBV12-2 | CASRSGDREAKNIQYF | TGTGCAAGTCGCTCTGGGGACAGGGAAGCCAAAAACATTCAGTACTTC
few | . | TRBJ1-5 | 15 | TRBV5-1 | CASSLVGGSHQPQHF | TGCGCCAGCAGCTTGGTAGGAGGTTCACATCAGCCCCAGCATTTT
. | . | TRBJ2-2 | 15 | TRBV12-1 | CASRPGLVNTGELFF | TGTGCCAGCAGACCGGGACTAGTGAACACCGGGGAGCTGTTTTTT
few | . | TRBJ2-2 | 12 | TRBV7-9 | CASSLGYGELFF | TGTGCCAGCAGCCTTGGGTACGGGGAGCTGTTTTTT
. | TRBD1 | TRBJ1-2 | 12 | TRBV6-5 | CASNNRGYGYTF | TGTGCCAGCAATAACAGGGGTTATGGCTACACCTTC
. | TRBD1 | TRBJ2-7 | 14 | TRBV20-1 | CSASIRTGGFEQYF | TGCAGTGCTAGTATTCGGACAGGGGGGTTCGAGCAGTACTTC
. | TRBD1 | TRBJ1-1 | 14 | TRBV7-9 | CASSHGQGGTEAFF | TGTGCCAGCAGCCATGGACAGGGGGGGACTGAAGCTTTCTTT
. | . | TRBJ2-7 | 15 | TRBV10-2 | CASSNPTILGYEQYF | TGCGCCAGCAGTAACCCGACTATTCTGGGCTACGAGCAGTACTTC
. | . | TRBJ1-1 | 11 | TRBV7-3 | CASSSGTGAFF | TGTGCCAGCAGCTCGGGTACGGGAGCTTTCTTT
. | TRBD1 | TRBJ1-5 | 13 | TRBV29-1 | CSAGTDSNQPQHF | TGCAGCGCCGGGACAGATAGCAATCAGCCCCAGCATTTT
once | TRBD1 | TRBJ2-7 | 13 | TRBV6-4 | CASSDRDRDEQYF | TGTGCCAGCAGTGACCGGGACAGGGACGAGCAGTACTTC
. | . | TRBJ2-7 | 16 | TRBV7-9 | CASSSKVGTDHYEQYF | TGTGCCAGCAGCTCTAAGGTGGGGACGGATCACTACGAGCAGTACTTC
. | . | TRBJ2-3 | 16 | TRBV4-1 | CASSHAPRRPTDTQYF | TGCGCCAGCAGCCACGCACCTAGGAGACCCACAGATACGCAGTATTTT
. | TRBD1 | TRBJ2-4 | 12 | TRBV30 | CAWRDRGDIQYF | TGTGCCTGGCGGGACAGGGGCGACATTCAGTACTTC
. | . | TRBJ2-6 | 15 | TRBV21-1 | CASSSLSSGANVLTF | TGTGCCAGCAGCTCCCTTAGCTCTGGGGCCAACGTCCTGACTTTC
. | . | TRBJ1-2 | 17 | TRBV6-1 | CASSGELGAREVYGYTF | TGTGCCAGCAGTGGGGAACTTGGGGCACGGGAGGTCTATGGCTACACCTTC
. | TRBD1 | TRBJ2-6 | 16 | TRBV5-1 | CASRRDRVSGANVLTF | TGCGCCAGCAGACGGGACAGGGTTTCTGGGGCCAACGTCCTGACTTTC
. | . | TRBJ1-3 | 13 | TRBV7-9 | CASSLFLGNTIYF | TGTGCCAGCAGCTTATTTCTGGGGAACACCATATATTTT
. | . | TRBJ1-2 | 14 | TRBV5-1 | CASRPTDDPYGYTF | TGCGCCAGCAGGCCCACCGACGACCCATATGGCTACACCTTC
. | . | TRBJ1-1 | 14 | TRBV6-1 | CASSEQATNTEAFF | TGTGCCAGCAGTGAACAGGCTACGAACACTGAAGCTTTCTTT